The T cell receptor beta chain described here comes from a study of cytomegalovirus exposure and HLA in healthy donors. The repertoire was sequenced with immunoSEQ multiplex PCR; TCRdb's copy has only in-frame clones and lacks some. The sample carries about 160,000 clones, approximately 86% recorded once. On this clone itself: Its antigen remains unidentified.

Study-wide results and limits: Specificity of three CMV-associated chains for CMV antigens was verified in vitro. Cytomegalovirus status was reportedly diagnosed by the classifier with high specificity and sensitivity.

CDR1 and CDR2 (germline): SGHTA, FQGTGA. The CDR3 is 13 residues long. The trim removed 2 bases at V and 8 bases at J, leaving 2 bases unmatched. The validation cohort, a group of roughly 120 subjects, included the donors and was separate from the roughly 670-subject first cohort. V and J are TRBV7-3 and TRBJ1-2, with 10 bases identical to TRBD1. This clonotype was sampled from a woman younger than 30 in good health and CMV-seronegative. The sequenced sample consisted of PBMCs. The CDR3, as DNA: TGTGCCAGCAGCTTAGGGACAGGGGTCGGCTACACCTTC. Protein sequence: CASSLGTGVGYTF.